This T cell receptor beta chain originates from a study of shared clonotypes between healthy human individuals (dated by TCRdb to about 2020). Regarding the complete study: The cohort included a few men and a couple of women between 18 and 49 years of age. For each donor, three plates each were used for CD4 naive and CD4 memory, two plates were used for CD8 naive, and one plate was used for CD8 memory. To estimate repertoire size and how much clonotype sharing occurs between individuals, the study deeply sequenced the blood TCR repertoires of several healthy adults. Libraries were prepared and TCR repertoires were sequenced by different laboratories using diverse techniques, in order to increase sequencing depth and limit assay-specific biases. Between about 0.8 and 9 billion PBMCs per donor were obtained by leukapheresis. On the study overall, not on this receptor specifically: Pairwise subsampling led to the expectation that sequencing depth would affect the degree of clonotype sharing among donors. Naive subsets generally had larger estimated clonotype richness than memory subsets. Compared with non-shared clonotypes, clonotypes shared by all four sorted-subset donors had higher generation probabilities. Sampling was restricted to blood, and TCR repertoires in tissues likely differ from the TCR repertoires found in blood. Even with the large sequencing depth, rarefaction of the sorted-subset datasets indicated that sequencing was incomplete. The genetic and exposure-history diversity represented was limited by the small number of donors. Across a handful of donors, approximately 4.9% of naive CD4, around 3.5% of naive CD8, about 2.3% of memory CD4, and 0.4% to 0.45% of memory CD8 clonotypes were shared.

Turning to this clone: Its antigen has not been determined. Given a much more abundant clone one base away, this may be a read error. Other DNA sequences in the same sample also yield this CDR3.

For the CD8 naive samples, CD45RO-negative cells were positively selected for CCR7, yielding a CD45RA+CCR7+ population from which TemRA cells were excluded. Healthy HIV-negative adults with no recently reported acute infections or vaccinations were included as donors. Every donor was a Caucasian adult living in Nashville, Tennessee, USA. Blood was obtained by leukapheresis, after which PBMCs were separated by Ficoll-Histopaque density gradient centrifugation and cryopreserved in liquid nitrogen vapor phase. Purity and quantity of every magnetically sorted T cell population were checked by analytical flow cytometry. From each sorted fraction, genomic DNA was isolated and quantified by UV absorbance on a Nanodrop 2000c. From the germline V gene, CDR1 is MNHEY and CDR2 is SVGAGI. V and J are trimmed by 6 bases and 4 bases, and the gene matches miss 9 bases of the junction. Reading from cysteine to phenylalanine, the CDR3 counts 15 amino acids. Only the CDR3 DNA stays, 45 bases, in frame from base 1.

Using the deep immunoSEQ assay, multiplex PCR amplified TCR CDR3 regions from genomic DNA. Extracted genomic DNA from each cell subset was distributed evenly across all wells of several immunoSEQ 96-well plates, and each plate was treated as a replicate. Each replicate PCR for sorted subsets received approximately 220 ng genomic DNA, equal to 28,000 or so T cell genomes. The purified libraries were quantified using a Qubit 3.0 fluorometer, sized with a Bioanalyzer 2100, and then quantified again using the KAPA Library Quantification kit. Each immunoSEQ 96-well plate was sequenced on its own single-read 150-cycle Illumina NextSeq 550 flow cell. The original methods were these. Because only junctional sequences without quality scores were contained in the immunoSEQ output, filtering matching that applied to full-length reads could not be performed. Sequences were annotated with PyIR, a Python wrapper for IgBLAST v1.9, using IMGT germline references to assign V/J genes and CDR3. Reads were filtered out if the reads had weak V/J assignments (E-value above 1e-6), no CDR3, stop codons, out-of-frame junctions, or ambiguous translated residues. A V3J clonotype was defined by an identical inferred V gene, J gene, and CDR3 amino acid sequence. Percentage overlap between repertoires was calculated by dividing the number of shared unique clonotypes by the size of the smaller repertoire. RTK rarefaction, the Chao1 estimator, and Recon v2.1 estimates of unobserved clonotypes were used to assess repertoire richness. Generation probabilities were computed with OLGA for all TCRbeta clonotypes obtained by the gDNA method from several donors. TCRdb's version of the immuneACCESS table is confined to in-frame rearrangements and falls short of the full clone set. An unresolved V gene accounts for under half of the shortfall where checked; the remainder is of unknown origin. That table gives V, J and clone size, and the DNA gave D and trimming. The sample records some 740,000 clones, about 92% of which are singletons. The ten largest clones represent around 24% of the sample.

The specimen was naive CD8+ T cells sorted from blood. The cell subset or site label here, explained by the study, means: CD45RA+CCR7+. This sequence uses TRBV6-5 and TRBJ2-1; 7 bases in the middle match TRBD1. This TCR derives from a man between 25 and 39 years old in good health. The nucleotides are TGTGCCAGCAGCTATTTGACAGGGAAATACAATGAGCAGTTCTTC. Translation gives CASSYLTGKYNEQFF.